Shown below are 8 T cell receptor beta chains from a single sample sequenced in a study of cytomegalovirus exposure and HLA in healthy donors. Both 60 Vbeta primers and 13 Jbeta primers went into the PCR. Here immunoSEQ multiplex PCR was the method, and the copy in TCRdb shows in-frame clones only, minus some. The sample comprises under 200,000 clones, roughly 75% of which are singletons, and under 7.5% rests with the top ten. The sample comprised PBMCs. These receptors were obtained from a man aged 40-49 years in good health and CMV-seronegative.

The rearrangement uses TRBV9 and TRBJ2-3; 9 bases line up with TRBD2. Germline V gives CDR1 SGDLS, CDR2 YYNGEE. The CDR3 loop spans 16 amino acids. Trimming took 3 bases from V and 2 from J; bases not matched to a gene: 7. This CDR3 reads CASSAIAGVPTDTQYF. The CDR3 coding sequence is TGTGCCAGCAGCGCTATAGCGGGGGTACCCACAGATACGCAGTATTTT.

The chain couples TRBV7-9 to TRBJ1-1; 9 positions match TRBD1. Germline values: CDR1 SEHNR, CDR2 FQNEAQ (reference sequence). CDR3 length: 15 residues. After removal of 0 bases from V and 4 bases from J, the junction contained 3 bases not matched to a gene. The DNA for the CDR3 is TGTGCCAGCAGCTTAGCGGGACAGGGTTTCACTGAAGCTTTCTTT. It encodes CASSLAGQGFTEAFF.

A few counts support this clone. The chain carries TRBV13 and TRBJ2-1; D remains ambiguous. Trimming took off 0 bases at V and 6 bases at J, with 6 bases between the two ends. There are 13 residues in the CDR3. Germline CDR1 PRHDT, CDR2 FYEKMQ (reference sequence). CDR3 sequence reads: CASSLGIPNEQFF. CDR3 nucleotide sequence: TGTGCCAGCAGCTTAGGTATCCCCAATGAGCAGTTCTTC. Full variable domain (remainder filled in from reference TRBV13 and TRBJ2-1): AAGVIQSPRHLIKEKRETATLKCYPIPRHDTVYWYQQGPGQDPQFLISFYEKMQSDKGSIPDRFSAQQFSDYHSELNMSSLELGDSALYFCASSLGIPNEQFFGPGTRLTVL.

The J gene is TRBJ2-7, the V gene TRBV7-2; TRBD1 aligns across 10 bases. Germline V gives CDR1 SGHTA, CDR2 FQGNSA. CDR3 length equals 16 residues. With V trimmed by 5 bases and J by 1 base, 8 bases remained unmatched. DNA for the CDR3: TGTGCCAGCAGCCTAACCGGGACAGGGGATTCCTACGAGCAGTACTTC. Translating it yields CASSLTGTGDSYEQYF.

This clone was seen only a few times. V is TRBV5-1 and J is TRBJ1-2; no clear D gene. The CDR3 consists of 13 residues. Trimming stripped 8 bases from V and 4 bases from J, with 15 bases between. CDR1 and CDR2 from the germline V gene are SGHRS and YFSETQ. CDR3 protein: CASSRQEGYGYTF. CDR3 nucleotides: TGCGCCAGTTCCAGGCAGGAGGGCTATGGCTACACCTTC.

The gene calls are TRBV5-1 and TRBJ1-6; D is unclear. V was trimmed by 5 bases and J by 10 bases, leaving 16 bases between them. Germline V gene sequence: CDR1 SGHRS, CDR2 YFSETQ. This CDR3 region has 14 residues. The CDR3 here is CASRMEEGGSPLHF. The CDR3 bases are TGCGCCAGCAGAATGGAGGAGGGAGGATCACCCCTCCACTTT.

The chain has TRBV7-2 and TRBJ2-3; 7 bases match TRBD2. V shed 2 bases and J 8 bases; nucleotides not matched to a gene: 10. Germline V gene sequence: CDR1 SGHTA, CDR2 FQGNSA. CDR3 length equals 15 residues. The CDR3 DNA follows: TGTGCCAGCAGCTTAAGGGTAGGACTAGACGGTACGCAGTATTTT. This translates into CASSLRVGLDGTQYF.

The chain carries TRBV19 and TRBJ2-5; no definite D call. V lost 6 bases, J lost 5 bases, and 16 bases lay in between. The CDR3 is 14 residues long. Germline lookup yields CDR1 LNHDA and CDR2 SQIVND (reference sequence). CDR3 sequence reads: CASSDNGFMETQYF. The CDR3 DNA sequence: TGTGCCAGTAGCGATAACGGGTTTATGGAGACCCAGTACTTC.